This T cell receptor (beta chain) comes out of a study of T cell repertoires in cytomegalovirus infection. TCRdb re-analysed the reads in MiXCR, keeping a single row per CDR3 protein. Counted here are roughly 730,000 distinct CDR3 sequences, roughly a third occurring once; the ten biggest clones make up roughly 18%. Deletions cut 5 bases from V and 0 bases from J, with 22 bases between. The CDR3 is 18 amino acids. Germline-derived CDR1 and CDR2 are SGHAT and FQNNGV. This clonotype was seen a handful of times. Its target is not known. This chain connects TRBV11-2 to TRBJ2-5; D is perhaps TRBD1 (6 bases). The clonotype originates from a human donor in good health (CMV status not recorded). Some clones in this sample may be carry-over from other donors' samples. The material was cultured PBMCs, obtained from culture after CMV antigen stimulation. CDR3 DNA sequence: TGTGCCAGCAGCCGAGCGGTAGGGGGACCAGGGTACCAAGAGACCCAGTACTTC. It is translated as CASSRAVGGPGYQETQYF. Full variable domain (missing parts from reference TRBV11-2 and TRBJ2-5): EAGVAQSPRYKIIEKRQSVAFWCNPISGHATLYWYQQILGQGPKLLIQFQNNGVVDDSQLPKDRFSAERLKGVDSTLKIQPAKLEDSAVYLCASSRAVGGPGYQETQYFGPGTRLLVL.